These 3 T cell receptor beta chains share one sample of origin, sequenced in a study of T cells in Graves' hyperthyroidism and ophthalmopathy. The TCR beta CDR3 regions underwent amplification using RNA transcripts as the source. HTBI primers were employed in a first-round RT-PCR of the TCR CDR3. TCRdb fed the multiplex PCR reads into MiXCR, producing one record per CDR3 protein. The sample lists more than 650,000 distinct CDR3 sequences, less than 15% seen once, with roughly a tenth in the top ten. The sequencing input was blood. These receptors all stem from a woman aged 18-29 years with Graves' hyperthyroidism.

This chain links TRBV7-9 with TRBJ2-1; 16 bases agree with TRBD2. V lost 5 bases to trimming and J lost 9 bases; unmatched junction nucleotides: 7. Per the germline V gene, CDR1 is SEHNR and CDR2 is FQNEAQ (reference sequence). The length of the CDR3 is 16 residues. The CDR3 region has the DNA TGTGCCAGCAGCGATCCGGGACTAGCGGGAGGGCGTGAGCAGTTCTTC. Translated: CASSDPGLAGGREQFF.

This clonotype has just a few counts. The chain is built from TRBV4-1 and TRBJ2-7, with 9 bases lining up with TRBD1. Germline values: CDR1 MGHRA, CDR2 YSYEKL. This CDR3 comprises 16 residues. V trimming: 2 bases; J trimming: 3 bases; junction bases outside the gene matches: 8. CDR3 sequence: CASSQTAGTGIYEQYF. CDR3 nucleotide sequence: TGCGCCAGCAGCCAAACCGCCGGGACAGGGATCTACGAGCAGTACTTC.

The chain carries TRBV20-1 and TRBJ2-7; the D gene could be TRBD1 or TRBD2 (6 bases each). The CDR3 is 17 amino acids. From germline, CDR1 is DFQATT and CDR2 SNEGSKA (reference sequence). V lost 1 base to trimming and J lost 2 bases, with 21 bases between them. CDR3 bases: TGCAGTGCTAGAGGGGGGCCGAAATCTAGCGCTACCTACGAGCAGTACTTC. Amino acids: CSARGGPKSSATYEQYF.